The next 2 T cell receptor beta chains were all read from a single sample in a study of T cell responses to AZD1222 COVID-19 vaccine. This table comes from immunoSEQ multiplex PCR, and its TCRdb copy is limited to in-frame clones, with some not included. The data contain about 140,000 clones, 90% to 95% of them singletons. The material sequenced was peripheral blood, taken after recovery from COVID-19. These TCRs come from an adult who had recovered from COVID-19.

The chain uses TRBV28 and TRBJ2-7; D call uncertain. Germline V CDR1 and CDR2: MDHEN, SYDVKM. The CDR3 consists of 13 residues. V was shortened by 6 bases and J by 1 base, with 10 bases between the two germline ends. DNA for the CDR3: TGTGCCAGCAGCCCAACAGAGTCCTACGAGCAGTACTTC. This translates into CASSPTESYEQYF.

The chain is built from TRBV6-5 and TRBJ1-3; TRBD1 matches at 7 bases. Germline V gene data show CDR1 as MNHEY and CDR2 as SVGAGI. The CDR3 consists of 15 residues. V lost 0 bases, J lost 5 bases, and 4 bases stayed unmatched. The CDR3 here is CASSYSDRARNTIYF. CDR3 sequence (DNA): TGTGCCAGCAGTTACTCCGACAGGGCTCGAAACACCATATATTTT.